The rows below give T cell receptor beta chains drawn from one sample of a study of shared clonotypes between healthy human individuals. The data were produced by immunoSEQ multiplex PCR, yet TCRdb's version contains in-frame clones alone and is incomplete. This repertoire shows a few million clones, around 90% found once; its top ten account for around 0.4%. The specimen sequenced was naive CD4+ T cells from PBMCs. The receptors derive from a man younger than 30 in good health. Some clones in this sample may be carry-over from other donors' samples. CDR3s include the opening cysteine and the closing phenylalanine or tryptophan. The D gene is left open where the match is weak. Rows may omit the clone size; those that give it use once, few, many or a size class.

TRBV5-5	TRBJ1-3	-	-	TGTGCCAGCAGCTTGAAACAGCCGTCTGGAAACACCATATATTTT	CASSLKQPSGNTIYF
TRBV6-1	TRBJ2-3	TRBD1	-	TGTGCCAGCAGTGCGGACAGGGGGCTGGATACGCAGTATTTT	CASSADRGLDTQYF
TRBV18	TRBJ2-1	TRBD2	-	TGTGCCAGCTCCGGACTAGCGGGCTACAATGAGCAGTTCTTC	CASSGLAGYNEQFF
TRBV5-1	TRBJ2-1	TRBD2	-	TGCGCCAGCAGCTCTGGACTAGCGACCATCAATGAGCAGTTCTTC	CASSSGLATINEQFF
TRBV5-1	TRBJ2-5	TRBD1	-	TGCGCCAGCAGCCCCCGGGTGACAGGGCTCGGAGAGACCCAGTACTTC	CASSPRVTGLGETQYF
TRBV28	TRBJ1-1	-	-	TGTGCCAGCAGTTTTCCCCGGGGCACTGAAGCTTTCTTT	CASSFPRGTEAFF
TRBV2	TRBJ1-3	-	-	TGTGCCAGCAGTAGCGAGGGTGCTGGAAACACCATATATTTT	CASSSEGAGNTIYF
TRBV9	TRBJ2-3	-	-	TGTGCCAGCAGCGTAGGGTCCTCCCCCGACACGCAGTATTTT	CASSVGSSPDTQYF
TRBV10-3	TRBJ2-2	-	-	TGTGCCATCAGTGAAGGACGGAACACCGGGGAGCTGTTTTTT	CAISEGRNTGELFF
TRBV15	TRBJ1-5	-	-	TGTGCCACCAGCAGAGCCCTAGGGGGTCAGCCCCAGCATTTT	CATSRALGGQPQHF
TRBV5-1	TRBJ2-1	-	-	TGCGCCAGCAGCTTTACCTTGATTACTAGCTCCTACAATGAGCAGTTCTTC	CASSFTLITSSYNEQFF
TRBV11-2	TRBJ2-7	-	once	TGTGCCAGCAGCTTAGGAGTCGGTGCAGGGGCTGGGGACGAGCAGTACTTC	CASSLGVGAGAGDEQYF
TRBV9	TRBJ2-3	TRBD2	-	TGTGCCAGCAGCGTCGGGACTAGCGGGAGTTACGATACGCAGTATTTT	CASSVGTSGSYDTQYF
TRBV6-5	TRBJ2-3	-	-	TGTGCCAGCACTCCTCCGGGACGGACAGATACGCAGTATTTT	CASTPPGRTDTQYF
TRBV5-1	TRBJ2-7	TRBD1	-	TGCGCCAGCAGCCGGGACAGTAAACCTACCTACGAGCAGTACTTC	CASSRDSKPTYEQYF
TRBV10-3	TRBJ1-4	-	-	TGTGCCATCAGGGACGACGAAAAACTGTTTTTT	CAIRDDEKLFF
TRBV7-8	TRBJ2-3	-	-	TGTGCCAGCAGTCCTATCAGGGTTGGCACAGATACGCAGTATTTT	CASSPIRVGTDTQYF
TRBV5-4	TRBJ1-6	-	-	TGTGCCAGCAGCTTACAACAGGGTACGGAGAATTCACCCCTCCACTTT	CASSLQQGTENSPLHF
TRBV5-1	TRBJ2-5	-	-	TGCGCCAGCAGCTTGGAGAGATGGACAAGGGACGGAGAGACCCAGTACTTC	CASSLERWTRDGETQYF
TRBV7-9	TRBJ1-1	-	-	TGTGCCAGCAGCTGGACGCAGAGGGCGAACACTGAAGCTTTCTTT	CASSWTQRANTEAFF
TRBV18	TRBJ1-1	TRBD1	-	TGTGCCAGCTCACCACGCCTCATGACAGGGGACACTGAAGCTTTCTTT	CASSPRLMTGDTEAFF
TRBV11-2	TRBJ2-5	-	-	TGTGCCAGCAGCTTAGTGTTAGTGGGTCTCGGGGTTGAGACCCAGTACTTC	CASSLVLVGLGVETQYF
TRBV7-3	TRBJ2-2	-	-	TGTGCCAGCAGCTTCTCTGGTCTAGCCGGGGAGCTGTTTTTT	CASSFSGLAGELFF
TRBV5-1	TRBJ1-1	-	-	TGCGCCAGCAGCGTCCAGGTGAACACTGAAGCTTTCTTT	CASSVQVNTEAFF
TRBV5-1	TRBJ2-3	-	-	TGCGCCAGCAGCCCGGGTGGGCGAGCGGTAACGGATACGCAGTATTTT	CASSPGGRAVTDTQYF
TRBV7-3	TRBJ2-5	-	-	TGTGCCAGCAGCTCCACAGGGGGGGCGTGGGAGACCCAGTACTTC	CASSSTGGAWETQYF
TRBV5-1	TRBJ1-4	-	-	TGCGCCAGCAGCTTAGTAGGCCCAAATGAAAAACTGTTTTTT	CASSLVGPNEKLFF
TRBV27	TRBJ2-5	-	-	TGTGCCAGCAGAAACAGGGGAGGAGGGCAAGAGACCCAGTACTTC	CASRNRGGGQETQYF
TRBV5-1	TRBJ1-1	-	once	TGCGCCAGCAGCTTGGCCGCGGGGGCTGGCACTGAAGCTTTCTTT	CASSLAAGAGTEAFF
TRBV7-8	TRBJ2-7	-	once	TGTGCCAGCAGCCCCACAGGGCTCGCCTACGAGCAGTACTTC	CASSPTGLAYEQYF
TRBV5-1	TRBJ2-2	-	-	TGCGCCAGCAGCTTGACAGGGTCTTACACCGGGGAGCTGTTTTTT	CASSLTGSYTGELFF
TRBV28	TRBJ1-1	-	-	TGTGCCAGCAGTTCCACCGGGGTGGGGGGTACTGAAGCTTTCTTT	CASSSTGVGGTEAFF
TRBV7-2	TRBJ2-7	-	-	TGTGCCAGCAGCTCCGGACCTCGGGGCTACGAGCAGTACTTC	CASSSGPRGYEQYF
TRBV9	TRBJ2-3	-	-	TGTGCCAGCAGCGTCGGGGGATCCGGGACAGATACGCAGTATTTT	CASSVGGSGTDTQYF
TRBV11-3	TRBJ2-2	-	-	TGTGCCAGCAGCCGTCCCGGGGAGCTGTTTTTT	CASSRPGELFF
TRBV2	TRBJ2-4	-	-	TGTGCCAGCAGTGAATTCATAACAGGGTCTCGCTACTTC	CASSEFITGSRYF
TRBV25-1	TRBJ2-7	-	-	TGTGCCAGCAGTGATTTGGCTAGCGTCAACTACGAGCAGTACTTC	CASSDLASVNYEQYF
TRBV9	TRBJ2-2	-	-	TGTGCCAGCAGCGTTGCGCTGGCTGACACCGGGGAGCTGTTTTTT	CASSVALADTGELFF
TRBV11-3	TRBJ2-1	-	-	TGTGCCAGCAGCACGCGATACAATGAGCAGTTCTTC	CASSTRYNEQFF
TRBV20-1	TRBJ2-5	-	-	TGCAGTGCTATCCTCAGAGAGACCCAGTACTTC	CSAILRETQYF
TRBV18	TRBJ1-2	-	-	TGTGCCAGCTCACCTCGGAGGGTTTGGGACAATTATGGCTACACCTTC	CASSPRRVWDNYGYTF
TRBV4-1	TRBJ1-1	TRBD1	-	TGCGCCAGCAGCCAAGGGGGGATGAGGGGGCGGGTCGGTGTGAACACTGAAGCTTTCTTT	CASSQGGMRGRVGVNTEAFF
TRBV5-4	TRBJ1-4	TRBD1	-	TGTGCCAGCAGCTCGGACCGGGACAGGGGGAGCGAAAAACTGTTTTTT	CASSSDRDRGSEKLFF
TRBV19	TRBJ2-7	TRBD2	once	TGTGCCAGTAGTATGCCCGGGAGGAGAAACGAGCAGTACTTC	CASSMPGRRNEQYF
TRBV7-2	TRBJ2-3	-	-	TGTGCCAGCAGCTTAGTGGGCGGGACAGATACGCAGTATTTT	CASSLVGGTDTQYF
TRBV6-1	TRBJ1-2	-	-	TGTGGCTATGGAGGGGGAATGGACCGGGAGGCCTACACCTTC	CGYGGGMDREAYTF
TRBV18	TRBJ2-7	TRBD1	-	TGTGCCAGCTCACCGGGACAGGGGAACCTATACTACGAGCAGTACTTC	CASSPGQGNLYYEQYF
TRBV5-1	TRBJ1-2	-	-	TGCGCCAGCAGCTTTACAGGGTTTGGTGGCTATGGCTACACCTTC	CASSFTGFGGYGYTF
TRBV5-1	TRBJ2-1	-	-	TGCGCCAGCAGCTTGGCCGGGGGCCTTTTGGAGACTGCAAGAAAGAGCTCCTACAATGAGCAGTTCTTC	CASSLAGGLLETARKSSYNEQFF